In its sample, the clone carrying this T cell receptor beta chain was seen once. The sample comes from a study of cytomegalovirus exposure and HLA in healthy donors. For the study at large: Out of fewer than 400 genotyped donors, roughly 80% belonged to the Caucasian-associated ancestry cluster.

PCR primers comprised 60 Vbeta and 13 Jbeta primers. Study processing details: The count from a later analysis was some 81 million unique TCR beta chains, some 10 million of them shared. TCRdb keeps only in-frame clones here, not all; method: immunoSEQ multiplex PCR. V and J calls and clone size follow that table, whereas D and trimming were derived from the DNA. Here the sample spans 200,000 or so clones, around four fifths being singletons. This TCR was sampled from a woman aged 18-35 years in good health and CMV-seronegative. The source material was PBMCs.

CDR3 residues: CSVDLQGQYEQYF. Here the CDR3 DNA reads TGCAGCGTTGACTTACAGGGTCAGTACGAGCAGTACTTC. The V gene is TRBV29-1, the J gene TRBJ2-7; D possibly corresponds to TRBD1 (6 bases). The CDR3 contains 13 residues. Per germline, CDR1 SQVTM and CDR2 ANQGSEA. V lost 3 bases and J lost 4, with 13 bases in between.